The 22 T cell receptor beta chains below were found in one sample sequenced in a study of OX40 agonist ivuxolimab in advanced cancers. Clones were read by immunoSEQ multiplex PCR, and TCRdb kept only the in-frame ones, dropping some. Of about 91,000 clones in the sample, roughly 84% were seen once. The sequencing here drew on CD4+ or CD8+ T cells sorted from blood, taken in a trial of the OX40 agonist ivuxolimab. These receptors all come from an adult with an advanced solid tumor such as melanoma, head and neck, liver or kidney cancer.

In DNA form, the CDR3 reads TGTGCCAGCATACGGACAGGGGCTGGAAACACCATATATTTT. Translating gives CASIRTGAGNTIYF. The chain couples TRBV28 to TRBJ1-3; TRBD1 matches 9 bases. Germline CDR1 reads MDHEN; CDR2 reads SYDVKM. V trimming: 7 bases; J trimming: 2 bases; junction bases outside the gene matches: 3. CDR3 size: 14 residues.

The genes are TRBV6-1 and TRBJ2-4, with TRBD1 matching over 10 bases. V gave up 6 bases and J gave up 8 bases; unmatched junction bases: 7. Germline-derived CDR1 and CDR2 are MNHNS and SASEGT. The CDR3 extends over 14 amino acids. The CDR3 nucleotides are TGTGCCAGCAGCCTCGGGACAGGGGTCGACATTCAGTACTTC. Residues: CASSLGTGVDIQYF.

Worth noting for this clone: Within the sample, other DNA sequences also encode this same CDR3. The chain links TRBV19 to TRBJ2-3; D not certain. Looked up from germline, CDR1 is LNHDA and CDR2 is SQIVND (reference sequence). CDR3 length equals 12 residues. V was pared by 5 bases and J by 0 bases, with 3 bases between. CDR3 protein: CASSGSTDTQYF. In nucleotides, the CDR3 is TGTGCCAGTAGTGGGAGCACAGATACGCAGTATTTT.

The gene calls are TRBV9 and TRBJ2-3, with D perhaps matching TRBD1 (6 bases). Trimming took off 0 bases at V and 0 bases at J, with 8 bases between the two ends. Germline-derived CDR1 and CDR2 are SGDLS and YYNGEE. This CDR3 spans 15 amino acids. The chain's CDR3 is CASSVETGSTDTQYF. The CDR3 region has the DNA TGTGCCAGCAGCGTAGAGACAGGAAGCACAGATACGCAGTATTTT. Looking up the rest from reference TRBV9 and TRBJ2-3 gives the full variable domain: DSGVTQTPKHLITATGQRVTLRCSPRSGDLSVYWYQQSLDQGLQFLIQYYNGEERAKGNILERFSAQQFPDLHSELNLSSLELGDSALYFCASSVETGSTDTQYFGPGTRLTVL.

This chain joins TRBV7-2 and TRBJ2-1; 9 nucleotides agree with TRBD2. Germline CDR1 reads SGHTA; CDR2 reads FQGNSA. This CDR3 contains 16 residues. J lost 5 bases, V lost 5 bases, and 10 bases had no gene match. The CDR3 DNA is TGTGCCAGCAGCCCACAACCCCTAGCGGGGAACAATGAGCAGTTCTTC. Protein product: CASSPQPLAGNNEQFF.

This clone turned up a few times. The rearrangement links TRBV30 to TRBJ1-1; D gene ambiguous. The CDR3 contains 13 residues. V lost 2 bases and J 0 bases, leaving 7 bases between the germline ends. Germline values: CDR1 GTSNPN, CDR2 SVGIG (reference sequence). The CDR3 nucleotides are TGTGCCTGGAGTCACACGTTGAACACTGAAGCTTTCTTT. Its translation: CAWSHTLNTEAFF.

The chain's CDR3 is CASSEAWTTNEKLFF. The CDR3 nucleotides read TGTGCCAGCAGTGAAGCGTGGACAACTAATGAAAAACTGTTTTTT. V and J are TRBV6-1 and TRBJ1-4, with D unresolved. Trimming removed 0 bases from V and 0 bases from J, with 5 bases in between. The CDR3 has 15 residues. CDR1 MNHNS and CDR2 SASEGT come from the germline V gene.

This clone was counted a few times. The chain combines TRBV27 with TRBJ1-1; 8 bases match TRBD1. After removal of 5 bases from V and 1 base from J, the junction contained 12 bases not matched to a gene. The germline V gene encodes CDR1 MNHEY and CDR2 SMNVEV (reference sequence). CDR3 size: 17 residues. CDR3 amino acids: CASSPLRQGHGNTEAFF. As DNA, the CDR3 is TGTGCCAGCAGTCCGCTCCGACAGGGGCATGGGAACACTGAAGCTTTCTTT.

This clone appeared once. The gene calls are TRBV28 and TRBJ2-2, with D unclear. CDR1 MDHEN and CDR2 SYDVKM come from the germline V gene. The CDR3 is 13 residues long. V lost 4 bases and J 6 bases, leaving 9 bases between the germline ends. The DNA of the CDR3 is TGTGCCAGCAGTTCTCCCCAGGCCGGGGAGCTGTTTTTT. This translates into CASSSPQAGELFF.

This chain joins TRBV5-6 and TRBJ2-7, with D possibly called TRBD1 or TRBD2 (5 bases each). Between the trimmed V and J ends, which lost 0 bases and 4 bases, there was a span of 8 bases. The CDR3 sequence is 13 residues long. Germline-derived CDR1 and CDR2 are SGHDT and YYEEEE. The CDR3 DNA follows: TGTGCCAGCAGCTTGGAGGGGAGATACGAGCAGTACGTC. This codes for CASSLEGRYEQYV.

This clone was picked up a small number of times. V and J are TRBV19 and TRBJ1-2; the match to TRBD1 covers 9 bases. CDR3 size: 14 residues. Looked up from germline, CDR1 is LNHDA and CDR2 is SQIVND (reference sequence). The V gene end was trimmed by 0 bases and the J gene end by 8 bases; junction bases not matched to a gene: 4. The CDR3 sequence: CASSIDWDRVGYTF. CDR3 sequence (DNA): TGTGCCAGTAGTATAGATTGGGACAGGGTCGGCTACACCTTC.

This clone was picked up one time. The chain combines TRBV28 with TRBJ1-2, with TRBD1 identical over 11 bases. Germline V gene lookup returns CDR1 MDHEN and CDR2 SYDVKM. The J segment lost 3 bases and the V segment lost 6 bases, leaving 12 bases of the junction unmatched. The length of the CDR3 is 17 residues. The CDR3 region has the DNA TGTGCCAGCAGGCAAAGTTATATGGGACAGGGGGACTATGGCTACACCTTC. Translated, it gives CASRQSYMGQGDYGYTF.

DNA for the CDR3: TGTGCCAGCAGCTTGTACGGGGGGGACTATGGCTACACCTTC. This translates into CASSLYGGDYGYTF. This sequence joins TRBV5-6 and TRBJ1-2; the D gene is possibly TRBD1 (5 bases). Trimming shortened V by 1 base and J by 3 bases, and 10 bases separated the two germline ends. The CDR3 has 14 residues. Germline CDR1 is SGHDT and CDR2 is YYEEEE.

The CDR3: CASSPTNRAGANVLTF. CDR3 nucleotide sequence: TGTGCCAGCAGCCCGACAAACAGGGCTGGGGCCAACGTCCTGACTTTC. The gene calls are TRBV4-2 and TRBJ2-6; D may be TRBD1 (6 bases). This CDR3 comprises 16 residues. The V end lost 4 bases, the J end lost 2 bases, and 12 bases lay between the germline ends. The V gene's germline CDR1 is LGHNA and CDR2 YNFKEQ.

In nucleotides, the CDR3 is TGTGCCAGCTCACCTGGAGGGAGCCTCTCTGGAAACACCATATATTTT. Amino acid sequence: CASSPGGSLSGNTIYF. The rearrangement uses TRBV18 and TRBJ1-3, with no clear D. The CDR3 consists of 16 residues. V lost 3 bases to trimming and J lost 0 bases, with 12 bases between them. The germline CDR1 and CDR2 sequences are KGHSH and LQKENI.

The chain joins TRBV10-2 to TRBJ2-7, with 7 nucleotides matching TRBD1. CDR1 and CDR2 (germline): WSHSY, SAAADI. J lost 4 bases, V lost 6 bases, and 12 bases had no gene match. The CDR3 consists of 15 residues. The CDR3 protein is CASSSGGDRLYEQYV. CDR3 nucleotides: TGCGCCAGCAGCTCAGGGGGTGACCGACTATACGAGCAGTACGTC.

CDR3 residues: CASSARGVFTGELFF. As DNA, the CDR3 is TGTGCCAGCAGCGCCCGCGGGGTATTCACCGGGGAGCTGTTTTTT. This chain connects TRBV9 to TRBJ2-2; maybe TRBD2 (6 bases). V was clipped by 3 bases and J by 4 bases, with 13 bases between them. The CDR3 is 15 residues long. CDR1 is SGDLS and CDR2 is YYNGEE in the germline V gene.

V is TRBV5-1 and J is TRBJ1-5; maybe TRBD1 (5 bases). Between the trimmed V and J ends, which lost 0 bases and 5 bases, there was a span of 12 bases. The germline CDR1 and CDR2 sequences are SGHRS and YFSETQ. This CDR3 contains 15 residues. CDR3 sequence: CASSLGGREDQPQHF. The CDR3 DNA is TGCGCCAGCAGCTTGGGGGGCAGGGAGGATCAGCCCCAGCATTTT. Together with reference TRBV5-1 and TRBJ1-5, the CDR3 gives the full variable domain: KAGVTQTPRYLIKTRGQQVTLSCSPISGHRSVSWYQQTPGQGLQFLFEYFSETQRNKGNFPGRFSGRQFSNSRSEMNVSTLELGDSALYLCASSLGGREDQPQHFGDGTRLSIL.

V gene TRBV19 combines with J gene TRBJ2-6; D is unresolved. The CDR3 has 14 residues. The V end lost 5 bases, the J end lost 0 bases, and 5 bases lay between the germline ends. The germline gives CDR1 LNHDA, CDR2 SQIVND (reference sequence). The DNA for the CDR3 is TGTGCCAGTAGTGTAAACTCTGGGGCCAACGTCCTGACTTTC. Translation gives CASSVNSGANVLTF. The whole variable domain, filled in from reference TRBV19 and TRBJ2-6, reads DGGITQSPKYLFRKEGQNVTLSCEQNLNHDAMYWYRQDPGQGLRLIYYSQIVNDFQKGDIAEGYSVSREKKESFPLTVTSAQKNPTAFYLCASSVNSGANVLTFGAGSRLTVL.

This rearrangement joins TRBV9 to TRBJ2-3; 10 bases agree with TRBD1. The trim removed 3 bases at V and 2 bases at J, leaving 9 bases unmatched. CDR1 is SGDLS and CDR2 is YYNGEE in the germline V gene. The CDR3 consists of 17 residues. The CDR3, as DNA: TGTGCCAGCAGCGGAGACAGGGGGCTGCTAGTCACAGATACGCAGTATTTT. Protein product: CASSGDRGLLVTDTQYF.

V gene TRBV30 combines with J gene TRBJ2-3; 9 nucleotides agree with TRBD1. The CDR3 consists of 15 residues. After removal of 3 bases from V and 2 bases from J, the junction contained 6 bases not matched to a gene. Germline CDR1 reads GTSNPN; CDR2 reads SVGIG (reference sequence). CDR3 DNA: TGTGCCTGGAGCCGGGACAGGGTGAACACAGATACGCAGTATTTT. Encoded protein: CAWSRDRVNTDTQYF. The entire variable domain, with the rest obtained from reference TRBV30 and TRBJ2-3, is as follows: SQTIHQWPATLVQPVGSPLSLECTVEGTSNPNLYWYRQAAGRGLQLLFYSVGIGQISSEVPQNLSASRPQDRQFILSSKKLLLSDSGFYLCAWSRDRVNTDTQYFGPGTRLTVL.

DNA for the CDR3: TGTGCCAGCAGTCAGACGTCCGCGAACACCGGGGAGCTGTTTTTT. Its protein is CASSQTSANTGELFF. This chain joins TRBV7-2 and TRBJ2-2; D ambiguous. The CDR3 consists of 15 residues. Germline CDR1 is SGHTA and CDR2 is FQGNSA. Trimming removed 6 bases from V and 0 bases from J, with 11 bases in between.